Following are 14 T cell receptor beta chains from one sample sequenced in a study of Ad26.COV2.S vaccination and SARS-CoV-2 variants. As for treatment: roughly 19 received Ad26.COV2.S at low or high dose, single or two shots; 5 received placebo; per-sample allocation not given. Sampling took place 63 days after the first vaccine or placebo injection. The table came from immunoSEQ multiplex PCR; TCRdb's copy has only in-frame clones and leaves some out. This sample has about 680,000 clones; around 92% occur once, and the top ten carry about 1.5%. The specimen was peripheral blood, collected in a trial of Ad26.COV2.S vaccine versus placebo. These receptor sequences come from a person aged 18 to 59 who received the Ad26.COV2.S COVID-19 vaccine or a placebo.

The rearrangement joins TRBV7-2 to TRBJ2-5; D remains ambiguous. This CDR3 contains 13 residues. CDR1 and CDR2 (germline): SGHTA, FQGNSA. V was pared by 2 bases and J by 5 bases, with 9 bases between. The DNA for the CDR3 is TGTGCCAGCAGCTTACTAGTTAGGGAGACCCAGTACTTC. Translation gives CASSLLVRETQYF.

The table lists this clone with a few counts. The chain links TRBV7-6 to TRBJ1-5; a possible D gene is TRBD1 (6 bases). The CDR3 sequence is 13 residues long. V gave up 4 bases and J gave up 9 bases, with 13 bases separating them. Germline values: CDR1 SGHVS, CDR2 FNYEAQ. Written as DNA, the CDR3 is TGTGCCAGCAGCTCGGGACACTCGGGGCCCCAGCATTTT. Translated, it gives CASSSGHSGPQHF. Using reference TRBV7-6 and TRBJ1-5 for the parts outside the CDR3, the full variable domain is GAGVSQSPRYKVTKRGQDVALRCDPISGHVSLYWYRQALGQGPEFLTYFNYEAQQDKSGLPNDRFSAERPEGSISTLTIQRTEQRDSAMYRCASSSGHSGPQHFGDGTRLSIL.

The CDR3 sequence: CASSLRASQETQYF. DNA for the CDR3: TGTGCCAGCAGCCTCCGGGCCAGCCAAGAGACCCAGTACTTC. The gene calls are TRBV11-1 and TRBJ2-5, with no clear D. With 5 bases removed from V and 1 base from J, the gap between germline ends came to 11 bases. The CDR3 runs 14 residues. CDR1 and CDR2 (germline): SGHAT, FQDESV (reference sequence).

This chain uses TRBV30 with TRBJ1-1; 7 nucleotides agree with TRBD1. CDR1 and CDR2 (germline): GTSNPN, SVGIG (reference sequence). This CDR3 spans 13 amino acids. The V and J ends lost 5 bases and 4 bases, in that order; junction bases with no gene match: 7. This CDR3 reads CAWGRGSGTEAFF. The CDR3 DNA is TGTGCCTGGGGCAGGGGGTCAGGCACTGAAGCTTTCTTT. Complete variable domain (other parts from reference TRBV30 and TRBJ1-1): SQTIHQWPATLVQPVGSPLSLECTVEGTSNPNLYWYRQAAGRGLQLLFYSVGIGQISSEVPQNLSASRPQDRQFILSSKKLLLSDSGFYLCAWGRGSGTEAFFGQGTRLTVV.

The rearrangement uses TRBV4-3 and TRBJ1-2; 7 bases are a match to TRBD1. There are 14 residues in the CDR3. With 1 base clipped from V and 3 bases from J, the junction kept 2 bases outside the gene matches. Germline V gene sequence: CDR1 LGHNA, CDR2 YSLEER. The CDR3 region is CASSQGGTDYGYTF. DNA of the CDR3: TGCGCCAGCAGCCAAGGGGGGACAGACTATGGCTACACCTTC.

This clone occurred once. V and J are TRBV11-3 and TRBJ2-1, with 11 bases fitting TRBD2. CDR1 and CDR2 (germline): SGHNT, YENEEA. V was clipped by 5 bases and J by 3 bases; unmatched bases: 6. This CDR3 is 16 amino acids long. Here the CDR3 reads CASSPVGTSGYNEQFF. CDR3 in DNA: TGTGCCAGCAGCCCAGTTGGGACTAGCGGCTACAATGAGCAGTTCTTC.

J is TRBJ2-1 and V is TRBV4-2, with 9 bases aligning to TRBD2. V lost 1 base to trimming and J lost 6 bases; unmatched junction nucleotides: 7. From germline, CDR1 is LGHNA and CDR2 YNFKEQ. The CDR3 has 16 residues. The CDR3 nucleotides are TGTGCCAGCAGCCAAGGTCCGGGACTAGCCCTCAATGAGCAGTTCTTC. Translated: CASSQGPGLALNEQFF.

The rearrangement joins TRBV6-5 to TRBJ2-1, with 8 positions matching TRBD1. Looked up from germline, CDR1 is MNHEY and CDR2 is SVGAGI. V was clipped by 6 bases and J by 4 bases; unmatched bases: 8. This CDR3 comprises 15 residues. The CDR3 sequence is CASRPAGGSYNEQFF. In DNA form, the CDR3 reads TGTGCCAGCAGGCCTGCAGGGGGCAGTTACAATGAGCAGTTCTTC.

The CDR3 DNA reads as TGTGCCAGCAGTCTGACAGGGCAGTATGAAAAACTGTTTTTT. Protein: CASSLTGQYEKLFF. The genes are TRBV27 and TRBJ1-4; the match to TRBD1 covers 7 bases. Germline CDR1 and CDR2: MNHEY and SMNVEV (reference sequence). The CDR3 contains 14 residues. Losses at the gene ends were 5 bases for V and 6 bases for J; bases not matched to a gene: 6.

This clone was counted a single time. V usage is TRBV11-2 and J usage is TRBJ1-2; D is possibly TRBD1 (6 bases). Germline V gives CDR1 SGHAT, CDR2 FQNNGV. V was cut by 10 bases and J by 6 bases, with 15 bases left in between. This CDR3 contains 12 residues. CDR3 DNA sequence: TGTGCCATACGTAAGGGGGGAAATGGCTACACCTTC. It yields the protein CAIRKGGNGYTF. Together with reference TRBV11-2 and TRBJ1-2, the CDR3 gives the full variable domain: EAGVAQSPRYKIIEKRQSVAFWCNPISGHATLYWYQQILGQGPKLLIQFQNNGVVDDSQLPKDRFSAERLKGVDSTLKIQPAKLEDSAVYLCAIRKGGNGYTFGSGTRLTVV.

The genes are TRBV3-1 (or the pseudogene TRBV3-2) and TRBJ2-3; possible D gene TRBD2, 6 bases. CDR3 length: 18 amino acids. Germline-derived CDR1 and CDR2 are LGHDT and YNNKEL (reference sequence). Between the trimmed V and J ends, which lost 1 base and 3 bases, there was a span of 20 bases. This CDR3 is CASSQAPFSGTPTDTQYF. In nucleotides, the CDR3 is TGTGCCAGCAGCCAAGCACCATTCTCCGGGACTCCGACAGATACGCAGTATTTT.

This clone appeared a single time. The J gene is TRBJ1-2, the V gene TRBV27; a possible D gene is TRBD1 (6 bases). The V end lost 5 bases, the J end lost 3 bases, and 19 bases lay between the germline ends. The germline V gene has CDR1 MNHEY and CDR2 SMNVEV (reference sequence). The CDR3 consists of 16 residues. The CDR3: CASSHRQEGFYYGYTF. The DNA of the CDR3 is TGTGCCAGCAGTCACCGACAGGAGGGGTTTTACTATGGCTACACCTTC.

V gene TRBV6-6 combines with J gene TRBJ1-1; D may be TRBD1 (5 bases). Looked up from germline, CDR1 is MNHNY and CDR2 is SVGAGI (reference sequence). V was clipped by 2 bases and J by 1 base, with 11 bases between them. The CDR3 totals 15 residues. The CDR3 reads CASSYPQTGNTEAFF. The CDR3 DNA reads TGTGCCAGCAGTTACCCTCAAACAGGGAACACTGAAGCTTTCTTT.

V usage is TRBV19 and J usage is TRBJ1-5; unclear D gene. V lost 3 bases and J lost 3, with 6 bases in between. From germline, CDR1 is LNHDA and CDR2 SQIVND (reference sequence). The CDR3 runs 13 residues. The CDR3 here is CASSIRANQPQHF. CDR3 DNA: TGTGCCAGTAGTATTAGGGCCAATCAGCCCCAGCATTTT.